This entry features one T cell receptor (beta chain) sequence. Antigen: not known. This record belongs to a study of T cells in Graves' hyperthyroidism and ophthalmopathy. CDR1 and CDR2 from the germline V gene are MNHEY and SVGAGI. The CDR3 is made up of 14 amino acids. V was pared by 4 bases and J by 7 bases, with 10 bases of the junction left unmatched. Amplified regions were TCR beta CDR3 sequences from RNA transcripts. First-round RT-PCR with HTBI primers amplified the TCR CDR3 region. Using its own MiXCR run on the multiplex PCR reads, TCRdb lists one record per CDR3 protein. The sample yields 750,000 to 950,000 distinct CDR3 sequences, around 38% seen once. Study-level findings and limits: Researchers report that a 13 V-J model separated ophthalmopathy from stable hyperthyroidism.

Lactation, pregnancy, other autoimmune disease or uncontrolled infection excluded patients. Cells are PBMCs isolated from around 10 ml of fresh blood. Sequencing input: blood. The chain combines TRBV6-5 with TRBJ2-7; TRBD2 matches at 7 bases. This clonotype was sampled from a man in his late teens or twenties with Graves' hyperthyroidism. CDR3 loop: CASSSPGGPGEQYF. The CDR3 nucleotides read TGTGCCAGCAGTTCCCCGGGGGGACCTGGGGAGCAGTACTTC.